Sequencing of this T cell receptor (beta chain) was carried out in a study of molecular identifiers for immune sequencing clone quantification. This CDR3 region has 16 residues. From germline, CDR1 is MNHEY and CDR2 SVGAGI. Losses at the gene ends were 5 bases for V and 1 base for J; bases not matched to a gene: 9. This clonotype has at least ten counts. TCRdb called the PCR reads again in MiXCR, with one record for every CDR3 protein. The sample lists about 640,000 distinct CDR3 sequences; about 20% were seen once. This receptor was identified in a human donor in good health. Some libraries in this study had Jurkat cell RNA spiked in. The V gene is TRBV6-5, the J gene TRBJ2-3, with 7 bases identical to TRBD2. Sequenced input: naive CD8+ T cells from blood, with Jurkat cell RNA spiked in. Indicated subset: FACS-sorted CD8+CD4-CCR7+CD45RA+ naive T cells. The CDR3: CASSMGLNSGTDTQYF. CDR3 nucleotides: TGTGCCAGCAGTATGGGACTAAACTCGGGCACAGATACGCAGTATTTT.